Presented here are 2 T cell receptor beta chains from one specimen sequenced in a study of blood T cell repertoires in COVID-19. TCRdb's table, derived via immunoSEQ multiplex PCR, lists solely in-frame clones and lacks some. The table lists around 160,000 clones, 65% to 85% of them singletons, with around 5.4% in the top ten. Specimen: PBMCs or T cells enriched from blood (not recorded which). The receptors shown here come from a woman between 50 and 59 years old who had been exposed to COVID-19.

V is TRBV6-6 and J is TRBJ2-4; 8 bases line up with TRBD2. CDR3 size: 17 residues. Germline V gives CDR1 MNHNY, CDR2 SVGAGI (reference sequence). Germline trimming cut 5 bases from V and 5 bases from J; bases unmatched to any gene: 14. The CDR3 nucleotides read TGTGCCAGCAGTCCCCATCTAGCGCCGGGGGGGGAAAACATTCAGTACTTC. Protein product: CASSPHLAPGGENIQYF.

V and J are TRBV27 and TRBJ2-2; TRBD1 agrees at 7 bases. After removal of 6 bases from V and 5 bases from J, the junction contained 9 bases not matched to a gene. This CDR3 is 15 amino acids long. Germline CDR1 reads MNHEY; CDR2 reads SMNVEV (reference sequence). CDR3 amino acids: CASRPRQGMTGELFF. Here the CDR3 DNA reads TGTGCCAGCAGACCCCGACAGGGCATGACCGGGGAGCTGTTTTTT.